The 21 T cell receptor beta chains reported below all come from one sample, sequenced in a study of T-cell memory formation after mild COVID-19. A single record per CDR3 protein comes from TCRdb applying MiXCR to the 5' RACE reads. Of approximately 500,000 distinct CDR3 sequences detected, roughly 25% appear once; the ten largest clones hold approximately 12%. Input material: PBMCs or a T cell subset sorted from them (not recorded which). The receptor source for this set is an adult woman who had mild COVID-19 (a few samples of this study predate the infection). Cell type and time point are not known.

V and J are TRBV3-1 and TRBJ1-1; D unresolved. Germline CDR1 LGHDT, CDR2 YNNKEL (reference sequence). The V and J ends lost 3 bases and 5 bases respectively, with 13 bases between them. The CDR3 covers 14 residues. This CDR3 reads CASSQGSWGTEAFF. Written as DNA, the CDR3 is TGTGCCAGCAGCCAGGGCTCGTGGGGAACTGAAGCTTTCTTT.

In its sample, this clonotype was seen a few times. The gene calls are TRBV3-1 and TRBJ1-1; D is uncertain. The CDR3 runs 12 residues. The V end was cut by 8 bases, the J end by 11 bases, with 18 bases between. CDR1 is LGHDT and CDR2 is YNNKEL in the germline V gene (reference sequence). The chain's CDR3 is CASYVSREGAFF. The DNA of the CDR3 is TGTGCCAGCTATGTAAGCCGGGAGGGCGCTTTCTTT.

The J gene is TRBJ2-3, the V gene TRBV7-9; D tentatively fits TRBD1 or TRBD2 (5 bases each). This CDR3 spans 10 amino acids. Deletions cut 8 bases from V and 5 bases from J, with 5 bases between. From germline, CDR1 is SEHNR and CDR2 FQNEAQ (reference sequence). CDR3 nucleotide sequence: TGTGCCAGCGGGGGAGATACGCAGTATTTT. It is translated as CASGGDTQYF.

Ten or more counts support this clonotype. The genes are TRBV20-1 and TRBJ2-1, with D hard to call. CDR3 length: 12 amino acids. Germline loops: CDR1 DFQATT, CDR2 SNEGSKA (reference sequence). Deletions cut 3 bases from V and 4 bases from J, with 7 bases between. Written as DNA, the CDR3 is TGCAGTGCTAGGCGGCAATACAATGAGCAGTTCTTC. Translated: CSARRQYNEQFF.

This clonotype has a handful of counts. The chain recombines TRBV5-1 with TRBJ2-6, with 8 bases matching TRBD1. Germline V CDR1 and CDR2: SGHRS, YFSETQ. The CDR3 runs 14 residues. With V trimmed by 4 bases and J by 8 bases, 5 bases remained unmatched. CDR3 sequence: CASSPGQGTNVLTF. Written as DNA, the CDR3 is TGCGCCAGCAGCCCCGGACAGGGTACCAACGTCCTGACTTTC.

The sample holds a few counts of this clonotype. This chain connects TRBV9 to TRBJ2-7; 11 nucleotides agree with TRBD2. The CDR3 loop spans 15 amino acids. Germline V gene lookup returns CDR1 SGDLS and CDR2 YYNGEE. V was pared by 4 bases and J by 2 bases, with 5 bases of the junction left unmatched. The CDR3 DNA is TGTGCCAGCAGCCAAACTAGCGGGGGTACCTACGAGCAGTACTTC. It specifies CASSQTSGGTYEQYF.

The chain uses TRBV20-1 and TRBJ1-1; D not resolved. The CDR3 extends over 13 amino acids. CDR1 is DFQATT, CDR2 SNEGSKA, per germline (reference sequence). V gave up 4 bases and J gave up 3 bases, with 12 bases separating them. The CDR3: CSATSTLDTEAFF. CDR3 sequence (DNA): TGCAGTGCTACGTCCACGCTAGACACTGAAGCTTTCTTT.

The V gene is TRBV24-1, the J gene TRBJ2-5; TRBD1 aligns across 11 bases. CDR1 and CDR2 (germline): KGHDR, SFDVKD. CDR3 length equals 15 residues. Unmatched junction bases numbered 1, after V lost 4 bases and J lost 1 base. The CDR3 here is CATSEGQGGQETQYF. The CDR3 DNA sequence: TGTGCCACCAGTGAGGGACAGGGGGGCCAAGAGACCCAGTACTTC.

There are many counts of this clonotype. The CDR3 loop reads CASSYPGAGNTGELFF. CDR3 bases: TGCGCCAGCAGCTATCCAGGGGCTGGGAACACCGGGGAGCTGTTTTTT. The chain employs TRBV5-1 and TRBJ2-2, with TRBD1 as a possible D gene (6 bases). With 3 bases removed from V and 1 base from J, the gap between germline ends came to 13 bases. The CDR3 loop spans 16 amino acids. Germline lookup yields CDR1 SGHRS and CDR2 YFSETQ.

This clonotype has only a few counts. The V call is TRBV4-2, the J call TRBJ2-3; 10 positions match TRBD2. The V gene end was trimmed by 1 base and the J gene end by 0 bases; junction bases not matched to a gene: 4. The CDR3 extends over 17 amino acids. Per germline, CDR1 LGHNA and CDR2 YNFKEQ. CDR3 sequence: CASSQVTSGSSTDTQYF. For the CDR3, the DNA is TGTGCCAGCAGCCAAGTGACTAGCGGGTCGAGCACAGATACGCAGTATTTT.

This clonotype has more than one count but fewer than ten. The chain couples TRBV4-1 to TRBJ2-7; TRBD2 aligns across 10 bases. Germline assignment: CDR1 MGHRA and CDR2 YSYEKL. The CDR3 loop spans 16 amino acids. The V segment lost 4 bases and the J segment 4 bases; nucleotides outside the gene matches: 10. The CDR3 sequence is CASSPVSASGSYEQYF. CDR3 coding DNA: TGCGCCAGCAGCCCAGTGTCGGCTAGCGGGAGTTACGAGCAGTACTTC.

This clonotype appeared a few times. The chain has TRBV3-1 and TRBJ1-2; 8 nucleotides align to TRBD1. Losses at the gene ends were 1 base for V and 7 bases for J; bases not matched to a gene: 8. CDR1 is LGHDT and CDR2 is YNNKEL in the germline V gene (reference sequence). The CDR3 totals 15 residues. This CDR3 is CASSQGGRGRSGYTF. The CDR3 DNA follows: TGTGCCAGCAGCCAAGGTGGCAGGGGGCGGAGTGGCTACACCTTC.

The CDR3 region has the DNA TGTGCCAGCAGTTACTCCGCAAGCCCTGAAGCTTTCTTT. Translated: CASSYSASPEAFF. The gene calls are TRBV6-6 and TRBJ1-1; D is unclear. This CDR3 is 13 amino acids long. Germline V gives CDR1 MNHNY, CDR2 SVGAGI (reference sequence). V was cut by 0 bases and J by 6 bases, with 8 bases left in between.

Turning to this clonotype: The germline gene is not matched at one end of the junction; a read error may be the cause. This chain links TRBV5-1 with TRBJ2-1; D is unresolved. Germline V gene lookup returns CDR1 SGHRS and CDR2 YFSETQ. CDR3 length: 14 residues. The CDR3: CASRLDLDHNEQFF. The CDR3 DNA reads TGCGCCAGCAGATTGGACCTAGACCACAATGAGCAGTTCTTC.

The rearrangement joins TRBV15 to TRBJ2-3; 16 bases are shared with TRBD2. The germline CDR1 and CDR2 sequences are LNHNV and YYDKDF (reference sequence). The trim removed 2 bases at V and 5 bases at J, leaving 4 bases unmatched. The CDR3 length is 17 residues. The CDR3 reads CATSRSGTSGREDTQYF. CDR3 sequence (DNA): TGTGCCACCAGCAGATCAGGGACTAGCGGGAGGGAAGATACGCAGTATTTT.

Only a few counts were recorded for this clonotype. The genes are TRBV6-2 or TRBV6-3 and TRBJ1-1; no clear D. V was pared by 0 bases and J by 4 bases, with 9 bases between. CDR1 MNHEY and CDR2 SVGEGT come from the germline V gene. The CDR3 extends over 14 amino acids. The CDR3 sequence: CASSYSEASTEAFF. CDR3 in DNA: TGTGCCAGCAGTTACTCGGAGGCCTCCACTGAAGCTTTCTTT.

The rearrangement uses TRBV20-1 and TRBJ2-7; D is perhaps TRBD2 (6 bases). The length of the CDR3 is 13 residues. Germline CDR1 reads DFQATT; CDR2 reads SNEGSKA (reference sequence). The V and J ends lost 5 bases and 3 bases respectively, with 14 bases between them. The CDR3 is CSARSRGSYEQYF. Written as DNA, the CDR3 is TGCAGTGCTCGATCCCGGGGGAGCTACGAGCAGTACTTC.

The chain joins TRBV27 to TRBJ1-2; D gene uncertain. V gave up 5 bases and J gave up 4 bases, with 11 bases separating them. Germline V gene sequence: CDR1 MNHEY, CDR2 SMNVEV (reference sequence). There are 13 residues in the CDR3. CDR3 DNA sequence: TGTGCCAGCAGTGTCTTCCGGGGCTATGGCTACACCTTC. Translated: CASSVFRGYGYTF.

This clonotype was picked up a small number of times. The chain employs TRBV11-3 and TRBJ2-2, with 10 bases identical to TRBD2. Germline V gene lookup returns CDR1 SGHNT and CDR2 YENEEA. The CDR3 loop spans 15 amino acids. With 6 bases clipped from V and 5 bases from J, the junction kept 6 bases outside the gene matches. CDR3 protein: CASSPSGSHTGELFF. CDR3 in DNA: TGTGCCAGCAGTCCTAGCGGGAGTCATACCGGGGAGCTGTTTTTT.

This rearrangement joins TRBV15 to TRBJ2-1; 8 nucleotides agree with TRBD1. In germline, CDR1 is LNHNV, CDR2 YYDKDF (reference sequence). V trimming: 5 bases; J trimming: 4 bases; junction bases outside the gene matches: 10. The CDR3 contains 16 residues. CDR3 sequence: CATSRTAQGEYNEQFF. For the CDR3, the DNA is TGTGCCACCAGCCGGACGGCACAGGGGGAGTACAATGAGCAGTTCTTC. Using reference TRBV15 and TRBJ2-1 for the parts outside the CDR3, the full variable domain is DAMVIQNPRYQVTQFGKPVTLSCSQTLNHNVMYWYQQKSSQAPKLLFHYYDKDFNNEADTPDNFQSRRPNTSFCFLDIRSPGLGDTAMYLCATSRTAQGEYNEQFFGPGTRLTVL.

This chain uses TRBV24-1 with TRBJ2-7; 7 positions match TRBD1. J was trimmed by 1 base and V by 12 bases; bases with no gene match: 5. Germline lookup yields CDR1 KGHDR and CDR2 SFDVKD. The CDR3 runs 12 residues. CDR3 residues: CASQGDSYEQYF. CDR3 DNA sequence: TGTGCCTCCCAGGGGGATTCCTACGAGCAGTACTTC.